This T cell receptor (beta chain) was recorded in a study of T cell responses to AZD1222 COVID-19 vaccine. General study results and limits: Of spike-specific TCRs, nearly half reportedly target regions left unmutated in variants.

Trimming removed 3 bases from V and 4 bases from J, with 7 bases in between. The CDR3 has 13 residues. A note on this clone: Its antigen is not known.

The data were produced by immunoSEQ multiplex PCR, yet TCRdb's version contains in-frame clones alone and is incomplete. The table shows about 130,000 clones, with approximately 92% occurring only once. The sample was peripheral blood, taken 28 days after the second AZD1222 dose. This sequence was found in an adult who received the AZD1222 COVID-19 vaccine. This chain joins TRBV12-3 or TRBV12-4 and TRBJ1-5, with D unclear. CDR3 region: CASSLTGNQPQHF. In nucleotides, the CDR3 is TGTGCCAGCAGTTTGACCGGGAATCAGCCCCAGCATTTT.